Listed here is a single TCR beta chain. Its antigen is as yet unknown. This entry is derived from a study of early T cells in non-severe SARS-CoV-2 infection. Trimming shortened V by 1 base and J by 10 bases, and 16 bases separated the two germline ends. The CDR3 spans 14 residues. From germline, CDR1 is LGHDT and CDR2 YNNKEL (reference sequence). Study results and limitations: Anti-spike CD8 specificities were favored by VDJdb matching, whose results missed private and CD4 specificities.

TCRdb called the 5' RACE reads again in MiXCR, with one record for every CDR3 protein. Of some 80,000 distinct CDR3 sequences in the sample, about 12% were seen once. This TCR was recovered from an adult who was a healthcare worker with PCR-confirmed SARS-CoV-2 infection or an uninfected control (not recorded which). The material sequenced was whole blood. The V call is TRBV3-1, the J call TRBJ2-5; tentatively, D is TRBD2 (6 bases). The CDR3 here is CASSQGGGKGVQYF. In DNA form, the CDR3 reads TGTGCCAGCAGCCAAGGCGGCGGGAAAGGTGTCCAGTACTTC.